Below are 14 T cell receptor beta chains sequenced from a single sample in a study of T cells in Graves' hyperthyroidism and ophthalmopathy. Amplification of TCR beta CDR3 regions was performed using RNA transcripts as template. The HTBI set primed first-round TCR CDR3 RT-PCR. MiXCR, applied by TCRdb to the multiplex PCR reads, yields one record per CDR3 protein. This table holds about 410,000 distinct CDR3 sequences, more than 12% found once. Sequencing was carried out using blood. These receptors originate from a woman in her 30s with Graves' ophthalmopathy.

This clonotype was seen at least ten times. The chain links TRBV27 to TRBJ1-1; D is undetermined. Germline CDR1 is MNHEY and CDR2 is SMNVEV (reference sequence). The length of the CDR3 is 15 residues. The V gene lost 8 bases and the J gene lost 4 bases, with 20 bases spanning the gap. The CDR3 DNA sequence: TGTGCCAGCCTGCCTCGAGTTGGCGGCGGCACTGAAGCTTTCTTT. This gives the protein CASLPRVGGGTEAFF.

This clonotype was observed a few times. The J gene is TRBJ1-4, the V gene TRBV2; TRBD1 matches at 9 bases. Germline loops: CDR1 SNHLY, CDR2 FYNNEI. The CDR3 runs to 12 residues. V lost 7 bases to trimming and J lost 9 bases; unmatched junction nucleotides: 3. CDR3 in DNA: TGTGCCAGCACCGGGACAGGGAAAAAACTGTTTTTT. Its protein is CASTGTGKKLFF.

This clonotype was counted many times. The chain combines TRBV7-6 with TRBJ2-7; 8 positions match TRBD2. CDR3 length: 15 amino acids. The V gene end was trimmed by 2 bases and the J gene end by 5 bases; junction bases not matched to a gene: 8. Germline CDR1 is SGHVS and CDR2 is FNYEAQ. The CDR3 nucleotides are TGTGCCAGCAGCTTACTGGCGGGGGGTTTCGACGAGCAGTACTTC. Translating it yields CASSLLAGGFDEQYF.

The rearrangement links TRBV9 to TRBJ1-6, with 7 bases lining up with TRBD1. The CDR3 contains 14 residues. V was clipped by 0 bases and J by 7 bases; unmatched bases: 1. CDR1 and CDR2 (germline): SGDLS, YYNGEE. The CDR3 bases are TGTGCCAGCAGCGTAGCGGACAGGAATTCACCCCTCCACTTT. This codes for CASSVADRNSPLHF. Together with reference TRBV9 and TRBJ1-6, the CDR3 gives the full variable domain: DSGVTQTPKHLITATGQRVTLRCSPRSGDLSVYWYQQSLDQGLQFLIQYYNGEERAKGNILERFSAQQFPDLHSELNLSSLELGDSALYFCASSVADRNSPLHFGNGTRLTVT.

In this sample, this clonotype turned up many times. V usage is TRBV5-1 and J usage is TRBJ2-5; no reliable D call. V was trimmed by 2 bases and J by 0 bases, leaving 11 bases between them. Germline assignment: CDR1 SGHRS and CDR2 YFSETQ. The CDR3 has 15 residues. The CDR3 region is CASSFENRYQETQYF. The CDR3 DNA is TGCGCCAGCAGCTTTGAGAACCGGTACCAAGAGACCCAGTACTTC.

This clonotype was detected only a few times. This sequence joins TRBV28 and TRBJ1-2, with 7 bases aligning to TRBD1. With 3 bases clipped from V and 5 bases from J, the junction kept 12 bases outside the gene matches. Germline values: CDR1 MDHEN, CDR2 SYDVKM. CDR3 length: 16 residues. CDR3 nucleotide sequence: TGTGCCAGCAGTTTCTATTCGGGTAGGGGGCATTATGGCTACACCTTC. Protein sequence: CASSFYSGRGHYGYTF.

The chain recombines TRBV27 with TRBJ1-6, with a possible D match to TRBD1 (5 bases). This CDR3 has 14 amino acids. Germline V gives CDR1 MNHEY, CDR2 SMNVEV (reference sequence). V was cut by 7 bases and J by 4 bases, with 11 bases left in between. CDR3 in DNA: TGTGCCAGCACCAGGGTCAATTATAATTCACCCCTCCACTTT. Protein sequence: CASTRVNYNSPLHF.

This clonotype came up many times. The CDR3 loop reads CASSLLGKETQYF. The CDR3 nucleotides are TGTGCCAGCAGTTTACTGGGGAAAGAGACCCAGTACTTC. The J gene is TRBJ2-5, the V gene TRBV12-3 or TRBV12-4; D gene uncertain. The CDR3 consists of 13 residues. V lost 2 bases, J lost 3 bases, and 7 bases lay in between.

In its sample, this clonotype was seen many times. This CDR3 reads CASSQARSLLPNIQYF. In DNA, the CDR3 is TGTGCCAGCAGCCAAGCTAGGTCCCTATTACCAAACATTCAGTACTTC. This chain connects TRBV3-1 to TRBJ2-4; D is ambiguous. Trimming left V 1 base short and J 6 bases short, with 16 bases between. Germline CDR1 and CDR2: LGHDT and YNNKEL (reference sequence). The CDR3 covers 16 residues.

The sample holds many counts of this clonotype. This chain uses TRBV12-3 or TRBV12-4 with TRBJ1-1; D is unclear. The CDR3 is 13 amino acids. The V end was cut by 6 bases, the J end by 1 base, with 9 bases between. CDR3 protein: CASSPLRNTEAFF. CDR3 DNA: TGTGCCAGCAGCCCGTTAAGGAACACTGAAGCTTTCTTT.

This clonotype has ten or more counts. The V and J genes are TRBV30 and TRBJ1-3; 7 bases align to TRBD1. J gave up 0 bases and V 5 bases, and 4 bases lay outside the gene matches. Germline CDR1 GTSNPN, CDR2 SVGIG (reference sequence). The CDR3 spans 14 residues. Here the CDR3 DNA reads TGTGCCTGGGACGGGACAGACTCTGGAAACACCATATATTTT. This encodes CAWDGTDSGNTIYF. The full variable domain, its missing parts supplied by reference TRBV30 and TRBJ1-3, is SQTIHQWPATLVQPVGSPLSLECTVEGTSNPNLYWYRQAAGRGLQLLFYSVGIGQISSEVPQNLSASRPQDRQFILSSKKLLLSDSGFYLCAWDGTDSGNTIYFGEGSWLTVV.

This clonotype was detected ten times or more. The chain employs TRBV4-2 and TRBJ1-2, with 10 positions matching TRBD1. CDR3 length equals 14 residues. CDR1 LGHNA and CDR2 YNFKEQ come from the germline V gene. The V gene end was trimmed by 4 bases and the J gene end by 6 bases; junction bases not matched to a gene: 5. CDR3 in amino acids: CASSLGTGENGYTF. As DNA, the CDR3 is TGTGCCAGCAGCCTTGGGACAGGGGAGAATGGCTACACCTTC.

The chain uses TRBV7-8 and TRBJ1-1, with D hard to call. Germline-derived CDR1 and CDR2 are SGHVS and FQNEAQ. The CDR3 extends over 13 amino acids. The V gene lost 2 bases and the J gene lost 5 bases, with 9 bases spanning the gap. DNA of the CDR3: TGTGCCAGCAGCTTAATGCGGATTACTGAAGCTTTCTTT. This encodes CASSLMRITEAFF.

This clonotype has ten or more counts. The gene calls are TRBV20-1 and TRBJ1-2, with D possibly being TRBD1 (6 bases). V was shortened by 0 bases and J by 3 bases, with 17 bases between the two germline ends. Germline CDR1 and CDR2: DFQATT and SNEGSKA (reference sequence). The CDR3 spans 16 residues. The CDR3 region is CSARDTTGTLDYGYTF. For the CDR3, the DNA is TGCAGTGCTAGAGACACGACAGGAACCCTTGACTATGGCTACACCTTC.